A selection of T cell receptor beta chains follows, all from one sample in a study of blood T cell repertoires in COVID-19. TCRdb's copy holds only in-frame clones and misses some; the assay was immunoSEQ multiplex PCR. The sample lists 25,000 to 30,000 clones; roughly 89% were seen once. The sequenced sample consisted of peripheral blood. The origin of the receptors is a human donor with acute or convalescent COVID-19. The donor label of this sample is uncertain. Each CDR3 is given with its conserved first and last residue. The D gene is left open where the match is weak. Clone size appears in some rows only: once, few, many, or a class for an expanded clone.

V gene	clone size	CDR3 length	D gene	J gene	CDR3 protein	CDR3 DNA
TRBV6-1	.	15	.	TRBJ1-2	CASSESWGANYGYTF	TGTGCCAGCAGTGAAAGTTGGGGGGCTAACTATGGCTACACCTTC
TRBV11-2	.	14	TRBD1	TRBJ2-5	CASSLGGTGGTQYF	TGTGCCAGCAGCTTAGGCGGGACAGGAGGGACCCAGTACTTC
TRBV5-1	.	14	.	TRBJ2-3	CASSYFTSTDTQYF	TGCGCCAGCAGCTATTTCACTAGCACAGATACGCAGTATTTT
TRBV14	few	16	.	TRBJ2-5	CASSRWGDGGRETQYF	TGTGCCAGCAGCCGGTGGGGGGACGGCGGTCGTGAGACCCAGTACTTC
TRBV6-2/TRBV6-3	.	15	TRBD1	TRBJ2-6	CASSAQGNGANVLTF	TGTGCCAGCAGTGCACAGGGGAACGGGGCCAACGTCCTGACTTTC
TRBV7-8	.	13	.	TRBJ1-1	CASSHQMNTEAFF	TGTGCCAGCAGCCACCAGATGAACACTGAAGCTTTCTTT
TRBV16	.	13	.	TRBJ1-4	CASSLGPLEKLFF	TGTGCCAGCAGCCTGGGCCCCCTGGAAAAACTGTTTTTT
TRBV5-1	.	15	TRBD1	TRBJ2-1	CASSLGGGGNNEQFF	TGCGCCAGCAGCTTGGGAGGGGGCGGTAACAATGAGCAGTTCTTC
TRBV7-6	.	13	.	TRBJ2-5	CASSRLEGGTQYF	TGTGCCAGCAGCCGACTGGAAGGGGGGACCCAGTACTTC
TRBV10-3	.	15	TRBD2	TRBJ2-7	CAISESGAGAREQYF	TGTGCCATCAGTGAGTCAGGAGCGGGAGCTCGGGAGCAGTACTTC
TRBV3-1/TRBV3-2	.	14	.	TRBJ2-5	CASSQGDSAETQYF	TGTGCCAGCAGCCAAGGAGACAGCGCGGAGACCCAGTACTTC
TRBV7-2	.	15	.	TRBJ2-7	CASSLVLAGSYERYF	TGTGCCAGCAGCTTAGTTCTAGCTGGATCCTACGAGCGGTACTTC
TRBV7-8	.	14	TRBD2	TRBJ2-1	CASTLAGGAHEQFF	TGTGCCAGCACCCTAGCGGGTGGGGCCCATGAGCAGTTCTTC
TRBV5-5	.	16	TRBD1	TRBJ1-5	CASSQTGELGNQPQHF	TGTGCCAGCAGCCAGACAGGGGAACTAGGCAATCAGCCCCAGCATTTT
TRBV3-1/TRBV3-2	once	14	.	TRBJ2-2	CASTPGGMSGELFF	TGTGCCAGCACCCCAGGAGGGATGTCCGGGGAGCTGTTTTTT
TRBV10-1	.	15	TRBD1	TRBJ2-7	CASSLDRGGSYEQYF	TGCGCCAGCAGTTTGGACAGGGGAGGATCCTACGAGCAGTACTTC
TRBV18	.	15	TRBD1	TRBJ2-7	CASHNRQGSIYEQYF	TGTGCCAGCCACAACCGACAGGGAAGTATTTACGAGCAGTACTTC
TRBV19	.	16	TRBD1	TRBJ1-5	CASSIKVGQGGQPQHF	TGTGCCAGTAGTATAAAAGTTGGACAGGGTGGTCAGCCCCAGCATTTT
TRBV25-1	.	15	TRBD2	TRBJ2-1	CASRIGAGGVGEQFF	TGTGCCAGCAGAATCGGAGCGGGGGGCGTGGGTGAGCAGTTCTTC
TRBV14	.	12	.	TRBJ2-3	CASSQILHAQYF	TGTGCCAGCAGCCAGATATTACATGCGCAGTATTTT
TRBV5-1	.	14	.	TRBJ2-7	CASSLAGDTYEQYF	TGCGCCAGCAGCTTGGCCGGGGATACCTACGAGCAGTACTTC
TRBV12-5	.	13	TRBD1	TRBJ1-6	CASGLETGTVLHF	TGTGCTAGTGGTTTGGAAACCGGGACAGTCCTCCACTTT
TRBV11-1	.	14	TRBD1	TRBJ2-3	CASTIQGHTDTQYF	TGTGCCAGCACTATACAGGGGCACACAGATACGCAGTATTTT
TRBV27	.	15	TRBD1	TRBJ2-7	CASSLAGTASYEQYF	TGTGCCAGCAGCCTAGCCGGGACAGCTTCCTACGAGCAGTACTTC
TRBV19	.	14	TRBD1	TRBJ2-1	CASSILDRAHEQFF	TGTGCCAGTAGTATTCTGGACAGGGCACATGAGCAGTTCTTC
TRBV9	.	16	TRBD2	TRBJ2-2	CASSPTSLAGTGELFF	TGTGCCAGCAGCCCCACCTCACTAGCGGGGACCGGGGAGCTGTTTTTT
TRBV6-2/TRBV6-3	.	15	.	TRBJ1-4	CASSYGPGFNEKLFF	TGTGCCAGCAGTTACGGCCCGGGGTTTAATGAAAAACTGTTTTTT
TRBV5-6	.	16	TRBD2	TRBJ2-5	CASSLMIASGRVTQYF	TGTGCCAGCAGCCTGATGATCGCTAGCGGGAGGGTTACCCAGTACTTC
TRBV7-9	.	16	TRBD1	TRBJ2-7	CASSSPADRASYEQYF	TGTGCCAGCAGCTCGCCAGCTGACAGGGCATCCTACGAGCAGTACTTC
TRBV6-2/TRBV6-3	.	15	.	TRBJ1-5	CASSYSANRVQPQHF	TGTGCCAGCAGTTACTCGGCCAACAGGGTTCAGCCCCAGCATTTT
TRBV6-4	.	13	.	TRBJ1-5	CASSDREGQPQHF	TGTGCCAGCAGTGACAGGGAGGGTCAGCCCCAGCATTTT
TRBV6-1	.	19	TRBD1	TRBJ1-3	CASSARGQEQSKKGNTIYF	TGTGCCAGCAGTGCAAGGGGGCAGGAGCAAAGCAAAAAAGGAAACACCATATATTTT
TRBV10-3	.	14	.	TRBJ1-1	CAISGAGGRTEAFF	TGTGCCATCAGTGGCGCGGGCGGTAGGACTGAAGCTTTCTTT
TRBV25-1	.	18	.	TRBJ2-1	CASSPRFGLGGADNEQFF	TGTGCCAGCAGCCCCCGGTTTGGGTTGGGTGGGGCGGACAATGAGCAGTTCTTC
TRBV9	.	12	.	TRBJ1-6	CASSVYGPPLHF	TGTGCCAGCAGCGTTTACGGTCCACCCCTCCACTTT
TRBV5-4	.	16	TRBD2	TRBJ2-5	CASSVGGLAGAETQYF	TGTGCCAGCAGCGTGGGGGGTCTAGCGGGAGCTGAGACCCAGTACTTC
TRBV19	few	13	TRBD1	TRBJ1-6	CASSRTGASPLHF	TGTGCCAGTAGTAGAACAGGGGCTTCACCCCTCCACTTT
TRBV7-2	.	17	TRBD2	TRBJ2-3	CASSLVGVAGGADTQYF	TGTGCCAGCAGCTTAGTGGGGGTAGCGGGAGGGGCAGATACGCAGTATTTT
TRBV7-6	once	16	TRBD2	TRBJ2-5	CASSSQTSGLAETQYF	TGTGCCAGCAGCTCACAGACTAGCGGTCTAGCAGAGACCCAGTACTTC
TRBV5-4	.	16	TRBD1	TRBJ2-5	CASSFVWDTRGETQYF	TGTGCCAGCAGCTTCGTCTGGGACACCAGGGGGGAGACCCAGTACTTC
TRBV9	.	15	.	TRBJ1-1	CASSVGPEMNTEAFF	TGTGCCAGCAGCGTAGGCCCAGAAATGAACACTGAAGCTTTCTTT
TRBV9	.	16	TRBD2	TRBJ2-7	CASSVTPGVAGAEQYF	TGTGCCAGCAGCGTAACCCCCGGGGTAGCGGGAGCCGAGCAGTACTTC
TRBV3-1/TRBV3-2	once	16	TRBD1	TRBJ1-6	CASSQGRGGAYSPLHF	TGTGCCAGCAGCCAAGGGAGAGGGGGCGCGTATTCACCCCTCCACTTT
TRBV2	.	19	TRBD1	TRBJ2-4	CASSKIRPRQGKAKNIQYF	TGTGCCAGCAGTAAAATACGGCCAAGACAGGGGAAAGCCAAAAACATTCAGTACTTC
TRBV2	.	12	.	TRBJ2-3	CASSETLDTQYF	TGTGCCAGCAGTGAAACTTTAGATACGCAGTATTTT
TRBV6-1	.	18	.	TRBJ1-5	CASREDGSGSYSNQPQHF	TGTGCCAGCAGGGAAGACGGAAGCGGGAGTTATAGCAATCAGCCCCAGCATTTT
TRBV7-2	.	14	.	TRBJ2-7	CASSSAGQTYEQYF	TGTGCCAGCAGCTCAGCGGGACAAACCTACGAGCAGTACTTC
TRBV25-1	once	14	.	TRBJ2-3	CASSLSGGTDTQYF	TGTGCCAGCAGTTTAAGCGGTGGCACAGATACGCAGTATTTT